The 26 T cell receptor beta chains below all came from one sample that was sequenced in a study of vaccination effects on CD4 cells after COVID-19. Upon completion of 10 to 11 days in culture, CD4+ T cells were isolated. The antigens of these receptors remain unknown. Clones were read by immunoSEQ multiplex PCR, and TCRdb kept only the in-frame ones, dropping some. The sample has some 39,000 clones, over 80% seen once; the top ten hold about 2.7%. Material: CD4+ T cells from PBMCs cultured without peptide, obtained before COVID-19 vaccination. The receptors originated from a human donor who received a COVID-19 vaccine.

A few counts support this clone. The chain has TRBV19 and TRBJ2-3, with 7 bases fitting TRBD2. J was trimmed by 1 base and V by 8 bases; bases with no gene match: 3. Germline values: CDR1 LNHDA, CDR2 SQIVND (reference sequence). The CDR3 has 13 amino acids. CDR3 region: CASGAGGTDTQYF. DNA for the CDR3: TGTGCCAGTGGGGCGGGGGGCACAGATACGCAGTATTTT.

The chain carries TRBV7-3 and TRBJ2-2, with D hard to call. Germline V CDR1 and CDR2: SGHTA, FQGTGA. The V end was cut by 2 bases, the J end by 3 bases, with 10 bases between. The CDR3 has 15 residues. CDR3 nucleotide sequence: TGTGCCAGCAGCTTACGCCTAGACCACACCGGGGAGCTGTTTTTT. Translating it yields CASSLRLDHTGELFF.

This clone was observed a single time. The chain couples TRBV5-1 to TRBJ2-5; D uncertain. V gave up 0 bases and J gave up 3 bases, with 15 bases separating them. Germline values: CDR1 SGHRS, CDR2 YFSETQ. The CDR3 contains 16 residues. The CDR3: CASSLAGLGIKETQYF. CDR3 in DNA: TGCGCCAGCAGCTTGGCCGGCCTAGGGATAAAAGAGACCCAGTACTTC.

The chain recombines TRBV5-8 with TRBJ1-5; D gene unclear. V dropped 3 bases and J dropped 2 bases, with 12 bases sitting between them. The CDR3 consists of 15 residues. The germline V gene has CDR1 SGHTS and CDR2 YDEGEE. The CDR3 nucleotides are TGTGCCAGCAGCTCTAAAGGATTCGGCAATCAGCCCCAGCATTTT. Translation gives CASSSKGFGNQPQHF.

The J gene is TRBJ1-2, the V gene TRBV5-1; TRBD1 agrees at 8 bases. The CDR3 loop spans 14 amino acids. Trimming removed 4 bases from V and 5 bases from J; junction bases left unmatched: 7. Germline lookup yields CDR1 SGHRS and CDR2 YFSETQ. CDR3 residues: CASSADRGQYGYTF. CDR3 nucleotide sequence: TGCGCCAGCAGCGCCGACAGGGGCCAATATGGCTACACCTTC.

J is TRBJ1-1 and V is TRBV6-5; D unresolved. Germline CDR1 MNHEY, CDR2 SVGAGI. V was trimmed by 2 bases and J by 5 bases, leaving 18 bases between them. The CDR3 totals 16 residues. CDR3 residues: CASSYPSTPPGTEAFF. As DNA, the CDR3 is TGTGCCAGCAGTTACCCCTCAACTCCCCCCGGGACTGAAGCTTTCTTT.

The chain's CDR3 is CASLRDGRTDTQYF. CDR3 coding DNA: TGTGCCAGCCTCCGGGACGGACGCACAGATACGCAGTATTTT. The chain combines TRBV18 with TRBJ2-3; TRBD1 or TRBD2 may be the D gene (5 bases each). The CDR3 consists of 14 residues. Germline loops: CDR1 KGHSH, CDR2 LQKENI. The ends were cut back, 8 bases at V and 1 base at J, with 13 bases in the middle.

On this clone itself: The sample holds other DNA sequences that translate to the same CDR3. This chain's CDR3 is CASSRGGLQPQHF. The DNA of the CDR3 is TGTGCCAGTAGTCGCGGAGGGCTTCAGCCCCAGCATTTT. The chain has TRBV19 and TRBJ1-5; no firm D call. The CDR3 length is 13 residues. Germline CDR1 LNHDA, CDR2 SQIVND (reference sequence). The germline V and J ends were trimmed by 5 bases and 6 bases, with 11 bases remaining between them. The full variable domain, rest sourced from reference TRBV19 and TRBJ1-5, is DGGITQSPKYLFRKEGQNVTLSCEQNLNHDAMYWYRQDPGQGLRLIYYSQIVNDFQKGDIAEGYSVSREKKESFPLTVTSAQKNPTAFYLCASSRGGLQPQHFGDGTRLSIL.

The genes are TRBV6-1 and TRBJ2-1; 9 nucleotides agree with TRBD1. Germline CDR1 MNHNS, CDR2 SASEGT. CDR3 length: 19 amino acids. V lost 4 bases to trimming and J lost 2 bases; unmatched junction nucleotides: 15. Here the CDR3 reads CASSVPLTGGGGTYNEQFF. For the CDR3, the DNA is TGTGCCAGCAGTGTTCCACTTACAGGGGGCGGAGGCACCTACAATGAGCAGTTCTTC.

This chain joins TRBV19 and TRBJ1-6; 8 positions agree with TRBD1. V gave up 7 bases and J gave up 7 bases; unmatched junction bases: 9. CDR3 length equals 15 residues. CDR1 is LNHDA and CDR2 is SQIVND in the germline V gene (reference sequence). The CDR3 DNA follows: TGTGCCAGTACCCTTAATGGACAGGGAAATTCACCCCTCCACTTT. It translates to CASTLNGQGNSPLHF.

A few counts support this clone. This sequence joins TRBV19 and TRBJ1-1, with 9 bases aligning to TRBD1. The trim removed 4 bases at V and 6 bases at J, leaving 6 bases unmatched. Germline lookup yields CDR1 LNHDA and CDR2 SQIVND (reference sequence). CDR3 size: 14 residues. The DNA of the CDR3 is TGTGCCAGTAGTAACCCGGGACAGGGCCCTGAAGCTTTCTTT. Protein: CASSNPGQGPEAFF.

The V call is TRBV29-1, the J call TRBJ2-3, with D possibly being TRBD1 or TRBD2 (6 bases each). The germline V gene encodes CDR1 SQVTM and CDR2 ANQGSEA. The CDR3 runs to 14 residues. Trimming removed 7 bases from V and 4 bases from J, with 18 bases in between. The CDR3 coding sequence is TGCAGCGCTCCTAAGGGGGGCGCGTCAGATACGCAGTATTTT. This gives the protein CSAPKGGASDTQYF.

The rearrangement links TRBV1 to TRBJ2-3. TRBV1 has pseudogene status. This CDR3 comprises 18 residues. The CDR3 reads CTSSQDWSSGVIADTQYF. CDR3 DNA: TGCACCAGCAGCCAAGACTGGTCGTCGGGCGTGATTGCAGATACGCAGTATTTT.

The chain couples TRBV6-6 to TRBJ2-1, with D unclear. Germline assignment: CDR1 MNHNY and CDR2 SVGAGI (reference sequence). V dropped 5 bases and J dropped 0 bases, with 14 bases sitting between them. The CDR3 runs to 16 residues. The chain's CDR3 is CASSNRAASSYNEQFF. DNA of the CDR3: TGTGCCAGCAGTAATAGGGCCGCGAGCTCCTACAATGAGCAGTTCTTC.

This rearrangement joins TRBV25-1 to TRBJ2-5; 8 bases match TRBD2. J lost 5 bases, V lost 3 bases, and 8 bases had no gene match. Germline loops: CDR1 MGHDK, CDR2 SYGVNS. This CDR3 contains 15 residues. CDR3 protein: CASSDPRGAGETQYF. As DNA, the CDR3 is TGTGCCAGCAGTGACCCGCGGGGGGCTGGGGAGACCCAGTACTTC.

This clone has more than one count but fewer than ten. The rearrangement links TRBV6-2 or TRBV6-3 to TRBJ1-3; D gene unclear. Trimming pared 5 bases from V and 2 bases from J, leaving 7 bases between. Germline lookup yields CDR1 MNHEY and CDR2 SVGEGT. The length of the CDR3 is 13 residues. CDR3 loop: CASSIAPGNTIYF. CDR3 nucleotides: TGTGCCAGCAGTATTGCACCTGGAAACACCATATATTTT.

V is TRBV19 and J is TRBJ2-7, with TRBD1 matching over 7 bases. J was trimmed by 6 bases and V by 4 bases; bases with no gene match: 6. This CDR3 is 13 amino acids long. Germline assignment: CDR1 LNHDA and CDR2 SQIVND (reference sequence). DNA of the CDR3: TGTGCCAGTAGTACCCGAGGGGGCGGCGAGCAGTACGTC. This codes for CASSTRGGGEQYV.

CDR3 loop: CASSFRARGEKLFF. Here the CDR3 DNA reads TGTGCCAGCAGCTTCCGGGCCCGTGGGGAAAAACTGTTTTTT. The chain uses TRBV9 and TRBJ1-4; D remains ambiguous. This CDR3 is built from 14 residues. Germline V gene data show CDR1 as SGDLS and CDR2 as YYNGEE. Trimming pared 4 bases from V and 8 bases from J, leaving 15 bases between.

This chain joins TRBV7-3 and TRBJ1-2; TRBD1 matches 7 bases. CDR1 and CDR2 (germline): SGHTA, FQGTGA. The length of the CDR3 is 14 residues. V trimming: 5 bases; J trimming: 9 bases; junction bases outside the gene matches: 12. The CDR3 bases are TGTGCCAGCAGCGCCACGTACAGGGGCGGAAGCTACACCTTC. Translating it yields CASSATYRGGSYTF.

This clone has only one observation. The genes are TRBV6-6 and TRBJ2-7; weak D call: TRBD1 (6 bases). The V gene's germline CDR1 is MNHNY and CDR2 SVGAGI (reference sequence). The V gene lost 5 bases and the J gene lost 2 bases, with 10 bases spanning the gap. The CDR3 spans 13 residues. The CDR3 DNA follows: TGTGCCAGCAGTACGGGACAAACCTACGAGCAGTACGTC. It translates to CASSTGQTYEQYV.

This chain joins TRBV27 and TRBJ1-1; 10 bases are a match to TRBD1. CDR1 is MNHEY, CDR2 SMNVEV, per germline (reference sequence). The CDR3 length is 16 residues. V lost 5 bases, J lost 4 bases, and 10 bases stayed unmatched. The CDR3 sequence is CASSRPGQGLSTEAFF. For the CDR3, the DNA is TGTGCCAGCAGTCGACCGGGACAGGGGTTGAGCACTGAAGCTTTCTTT.

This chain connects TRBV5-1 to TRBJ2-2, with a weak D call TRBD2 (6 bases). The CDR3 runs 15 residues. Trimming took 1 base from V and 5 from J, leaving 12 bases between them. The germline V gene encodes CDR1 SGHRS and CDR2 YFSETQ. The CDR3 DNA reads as TGCGCCAGCAGCTTGTATATGGGGGGAACCGGGGAGCTGTTTTTT. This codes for CASSLYMGGTGELFF.

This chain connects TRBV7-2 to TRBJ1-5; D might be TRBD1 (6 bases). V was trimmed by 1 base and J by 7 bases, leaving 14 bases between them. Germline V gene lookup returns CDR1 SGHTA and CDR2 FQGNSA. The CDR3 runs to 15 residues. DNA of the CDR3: TGTGCCAGCAGCTTAGGAGGGCTCAGGGGCCAGCCCCAGCATTTT. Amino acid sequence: CASSLGGLRGQPQHF. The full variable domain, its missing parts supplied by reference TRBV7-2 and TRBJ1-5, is GAGVSQSPSNKVTEKGKDVELRCDPISGHTALYWYRQSLGQGLEFLIYFQGNSAPDKSGLPSDRFSAERTGGSVSTLTIQRTQQEDSAVYLCASSLGGLRGQPQHFGDGTRLSIL.

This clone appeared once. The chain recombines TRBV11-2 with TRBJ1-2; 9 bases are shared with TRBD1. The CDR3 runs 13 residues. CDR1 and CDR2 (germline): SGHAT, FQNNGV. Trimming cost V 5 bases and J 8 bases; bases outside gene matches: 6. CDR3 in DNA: TGTGCCAGCAGCGGTATAACAGGGGGCGGCTACACCTTC. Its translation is CASSGITGGGYTF.

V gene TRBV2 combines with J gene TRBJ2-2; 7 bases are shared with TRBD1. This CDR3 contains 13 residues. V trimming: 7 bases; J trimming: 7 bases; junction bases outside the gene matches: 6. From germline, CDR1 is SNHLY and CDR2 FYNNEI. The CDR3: CASITQGIGELFF. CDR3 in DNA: TGTGCCAGCATCACACAGGGGATCGGGGAGCTGTTTTTT.

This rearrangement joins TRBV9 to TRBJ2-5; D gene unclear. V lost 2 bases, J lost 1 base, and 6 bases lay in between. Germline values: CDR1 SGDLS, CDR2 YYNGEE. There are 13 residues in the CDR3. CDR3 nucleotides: TGTGCCAGCAGCGTGGCTACCCAAGAGACCCAGTACTTC. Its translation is CASSVATQETQYF. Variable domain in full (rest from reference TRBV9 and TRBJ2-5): DSGVTQTPKHLITATGQRVTLRCSPRSGDLSVYWYQQSLDQGLQFLIQYYNGEERAKGNILERFSAQQFPDLHSELNLSSLELGDSALYFCASSVATQETQYFGPGTRLLVL.